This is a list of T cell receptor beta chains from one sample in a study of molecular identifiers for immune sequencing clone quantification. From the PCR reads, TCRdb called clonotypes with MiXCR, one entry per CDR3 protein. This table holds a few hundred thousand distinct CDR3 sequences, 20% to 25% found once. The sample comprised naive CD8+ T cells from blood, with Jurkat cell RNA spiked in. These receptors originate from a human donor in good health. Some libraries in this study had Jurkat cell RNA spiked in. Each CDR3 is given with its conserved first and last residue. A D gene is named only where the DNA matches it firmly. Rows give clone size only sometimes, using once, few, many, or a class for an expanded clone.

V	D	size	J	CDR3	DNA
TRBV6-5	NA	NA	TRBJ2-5	CASSTGNQETQYF	TGTGCCAGCAGTACCGGGAACCAAGAGACCCAGTACTTC
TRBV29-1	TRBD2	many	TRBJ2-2	CSVGTSNSNTGELFF	TGCAGCGTTGGGACTAGCAATTCGAACACCGGGGAGCTGTTTTTT
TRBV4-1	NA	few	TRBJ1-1	CASSQGQAGGDRDEAFF	TGCGCCAGCAGCCAAGGTCAGGCCGGGGGAGACCGAGATGAAGCTTTCTTT
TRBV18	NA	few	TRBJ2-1	CASSPLTYNEQFF	TGTGCCAGCTCACCCCTCACCTACAATGAGCAGTTCTTC
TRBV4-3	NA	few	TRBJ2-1	CASSQDPGRVPNNEQFF	TGCGCCAGCAGCCAAGATCCGGGCAGGGTCCCAAACAATGAGCAGTTCTTC
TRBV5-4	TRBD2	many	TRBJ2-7	CASRRQVAGDNEQYF	TGTGCCAGCAGACGCCAGGTAGCGGGAGATAACGAGCAGTACTTC
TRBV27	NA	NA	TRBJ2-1	CASSLGGRIYNEQFF	TGTGCCAGCAGTCTCGGGGGCCGAATCTACAATGAGCAGTTCTTC
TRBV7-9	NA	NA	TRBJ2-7	CASSLNWEQYF	TGTGCCAGCAGCTTAAACTGGGAGCAGTACTTC
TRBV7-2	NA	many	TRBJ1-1	CASRAGVTEAFF	TGTGCCAGCAGGGCAGGGGTGACTGAAGCTTTCTTT
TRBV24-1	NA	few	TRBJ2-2	CATSDNNEGIGELFF	TGTGCCACCAGTGACAATAATGAAGGGATCGGGGAGCTGTTTTTT
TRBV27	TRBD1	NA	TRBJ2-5	CASSLFLDREKTQYF	TGTGCCAGCAGTTTATTCCTGGACAGGGAGAAGACCCAGTACTTC
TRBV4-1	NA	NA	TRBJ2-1	CASSRVRYSEQFF	TGCGCCAGCAGCCGGGTACGCTACAGTGAGCAGTTCTTC
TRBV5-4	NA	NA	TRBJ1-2	CAASQTNNYGYTF	TGTGCCGCCTCGCAGACGAATAACTATGGCTACACCTTC
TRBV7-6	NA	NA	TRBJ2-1	CASSSASNERFF	TGTGCCAGCAGCTCCGCCTCAAATGAGCGGTTCTTC
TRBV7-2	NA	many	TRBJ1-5	CASSLDGTYDYQPQHF	TGTGCCAGCAGCTTAGATGGGACTTACGACTATCAGCCCCAGCATTTT
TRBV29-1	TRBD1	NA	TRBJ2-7	CSVRQGASLYEQYF	TGCAGCGTTAGACAGGGGGCCTCCCTCTACGAGCAGTACTTC
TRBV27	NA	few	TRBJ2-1	CASSLIKGHRNEQFF	TGTGCCAGCAGTTTAATTAAGGGACACCGCAATGAGCAGTTCTTC
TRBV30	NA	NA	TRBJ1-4	CAWSGLGATNEKLFF	TGTGCCTGGAGTGGTTTGGGTGCAACTAATGAAAAACTGTTTTTT
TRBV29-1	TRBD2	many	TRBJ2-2	CSVAGAGGNTGELFF	TGCAGCGTTGCGGGAGCGGGAGGGAACACCGGGGAGCTGTTTTTT
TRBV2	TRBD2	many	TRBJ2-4	CASSIGLAANKNIQYF	TGTGCCAGCAGTATAGGACTAGCGGCCAACAAAAACATTCAGTACTTC
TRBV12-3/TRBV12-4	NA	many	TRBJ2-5	CASSSTPGRGGETQYF	TGTGCCAGCAGTTCCACTCCGGGACGGGGAGGAGAGACCCAGTACTTC